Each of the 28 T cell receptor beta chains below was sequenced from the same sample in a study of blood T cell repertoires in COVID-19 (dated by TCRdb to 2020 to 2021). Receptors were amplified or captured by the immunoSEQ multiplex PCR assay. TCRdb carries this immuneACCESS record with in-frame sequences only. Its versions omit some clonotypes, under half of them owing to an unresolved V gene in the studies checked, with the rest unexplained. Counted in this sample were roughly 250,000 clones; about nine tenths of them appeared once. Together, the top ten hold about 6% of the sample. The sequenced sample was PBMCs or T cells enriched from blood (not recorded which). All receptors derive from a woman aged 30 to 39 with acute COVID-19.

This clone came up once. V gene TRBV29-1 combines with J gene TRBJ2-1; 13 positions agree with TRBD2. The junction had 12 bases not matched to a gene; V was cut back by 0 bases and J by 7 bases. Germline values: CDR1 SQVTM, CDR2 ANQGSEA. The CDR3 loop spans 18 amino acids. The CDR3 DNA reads TGCAGCGTTGAAGATGGGGTCGGACTAGCGGGAGTATGGAATGAGCAGTTCTTC. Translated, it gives CSVEDGVGLAGVWNEQFF.

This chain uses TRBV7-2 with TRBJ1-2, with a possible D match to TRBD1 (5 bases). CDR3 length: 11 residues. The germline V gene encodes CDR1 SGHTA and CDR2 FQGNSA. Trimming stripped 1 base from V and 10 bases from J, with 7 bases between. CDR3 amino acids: CASSLGGAYTF. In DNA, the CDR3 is TGTGCCAGCAGCTTAGGTGGGGCCTACACCTTC.

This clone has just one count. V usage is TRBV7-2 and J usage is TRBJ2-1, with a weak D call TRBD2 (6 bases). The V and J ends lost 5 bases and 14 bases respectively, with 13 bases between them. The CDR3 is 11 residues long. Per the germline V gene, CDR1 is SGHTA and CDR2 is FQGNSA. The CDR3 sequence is CASSQSSVEFF. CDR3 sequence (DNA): TGTGCCAGCAGCCAATCTAGCGTCGAGTTCTTC. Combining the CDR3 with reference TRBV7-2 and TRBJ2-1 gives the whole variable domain GAGVSQSPSNKVTEKGKDVELRCDPISGHTALYWYRQSLGQGLEFLIYFQGNSAPDKSGLPSDRFSAERTGGSVSTLTIQRTQQEDSAVYLCASSQSSVEFFGPGTRLTVL.

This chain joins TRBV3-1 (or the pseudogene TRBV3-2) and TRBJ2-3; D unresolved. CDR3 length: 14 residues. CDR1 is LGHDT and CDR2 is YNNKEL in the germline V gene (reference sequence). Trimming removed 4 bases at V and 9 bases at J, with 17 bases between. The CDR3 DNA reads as TGTGCCAGCAGCCCAAACCACCTAGGTGGGACGCAGTATTTT. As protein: CASSPNHLGGTQYF.

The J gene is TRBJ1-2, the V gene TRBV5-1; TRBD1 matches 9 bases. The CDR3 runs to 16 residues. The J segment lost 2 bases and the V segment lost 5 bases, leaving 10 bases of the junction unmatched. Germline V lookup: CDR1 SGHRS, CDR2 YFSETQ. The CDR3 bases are TGCGCCAGCAGTACTACCCCGACAGGGGGGAACTATGGCTACACCTTC. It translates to CASSTTPTGGNYGYTF. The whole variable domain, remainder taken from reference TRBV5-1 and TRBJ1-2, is KAGVTQTPRYLIKTRGQQVTLSCSPISGHRSVSWYQQTPGQGLQFLFEYFSETQRNKGNFPGRFSGRQFSNSRSEMNVSTLELGDSALYLCASSTTPTGGNYGYTFGSGTRLTVV.

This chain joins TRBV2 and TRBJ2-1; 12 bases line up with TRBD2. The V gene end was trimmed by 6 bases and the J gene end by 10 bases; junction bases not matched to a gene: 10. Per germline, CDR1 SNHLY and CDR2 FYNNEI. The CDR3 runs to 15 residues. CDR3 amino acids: CASRALAGGPQEQFF. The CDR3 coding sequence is TGTGCCAGCAGAGCGCTAGCGGGAGGGCCTCAGGAGCAGTTCTTC.

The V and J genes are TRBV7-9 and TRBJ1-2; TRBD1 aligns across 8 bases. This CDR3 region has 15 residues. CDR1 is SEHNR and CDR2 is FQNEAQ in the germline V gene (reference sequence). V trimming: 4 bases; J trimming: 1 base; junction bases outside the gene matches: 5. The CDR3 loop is CASSSRTGFNYGYTF. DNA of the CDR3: TGTGCCAGCAGCTCTCGGACAGGGTTTAACTATGGCTACACCTTC.

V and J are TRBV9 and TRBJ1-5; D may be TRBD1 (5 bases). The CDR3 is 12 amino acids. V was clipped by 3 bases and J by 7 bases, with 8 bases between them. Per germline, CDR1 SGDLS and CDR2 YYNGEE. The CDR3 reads CASSDGGQPQHF. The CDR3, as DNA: TGTGCCAGCAGCGACGGGGGACAGCCCCAGCATTTT.

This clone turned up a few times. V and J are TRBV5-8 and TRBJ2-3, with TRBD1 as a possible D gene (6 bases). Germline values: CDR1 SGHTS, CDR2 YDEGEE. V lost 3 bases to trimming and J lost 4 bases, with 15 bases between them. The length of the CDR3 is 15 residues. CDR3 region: CASSSNRRGSDTQYF. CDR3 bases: TGTGCCAGCAGCTCGAATCGCAGGGGTTCAGATACGCAGTATTTT.

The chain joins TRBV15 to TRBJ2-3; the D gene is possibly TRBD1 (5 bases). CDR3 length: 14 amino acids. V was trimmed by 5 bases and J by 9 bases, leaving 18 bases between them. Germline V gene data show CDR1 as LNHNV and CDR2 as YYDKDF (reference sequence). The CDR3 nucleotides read TGTGCCACCAGCCCTCGACAGACACAGACCACGCAGTATTTT. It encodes CATSPRQTQTTQYF. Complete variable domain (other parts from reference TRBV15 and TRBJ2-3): DAMVIQNPRYQVTQFGKPVTLSCSQTLNHNVMYWYQQKSSQAPKLLFHYYDKDFNNEADTPDNFQSRRPNTSFCFLDIRSPGLGDTAMYLCATSPRQTQTTQYFGPGTRLTVL.

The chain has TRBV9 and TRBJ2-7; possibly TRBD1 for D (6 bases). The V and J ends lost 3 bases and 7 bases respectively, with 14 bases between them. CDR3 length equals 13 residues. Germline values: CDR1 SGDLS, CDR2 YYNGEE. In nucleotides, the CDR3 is TGTGCCAGCAGCGCGGGCGACAGGAAGGAGCAGTACTTC. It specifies CASSAGDRKEQYF.

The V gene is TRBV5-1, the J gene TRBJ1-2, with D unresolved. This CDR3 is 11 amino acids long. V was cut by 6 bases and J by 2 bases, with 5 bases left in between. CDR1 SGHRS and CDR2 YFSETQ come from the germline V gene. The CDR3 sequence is CASTGNYGYTF. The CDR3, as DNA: TGCGCCAGCACGGGGAACTATGGCTACACCTTC.

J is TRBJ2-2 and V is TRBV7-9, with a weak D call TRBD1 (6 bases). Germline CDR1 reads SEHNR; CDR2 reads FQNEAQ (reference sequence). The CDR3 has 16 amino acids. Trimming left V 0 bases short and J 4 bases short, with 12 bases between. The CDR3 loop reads CASSLALDSLTGELFF. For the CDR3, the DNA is TGTGCCAGCAGCTTAGCGTTGGACAGTCTCACCGGGGAGCTGTTTTTT.

DNA for the CDR3: TGTGCCAGCAGCGTAGAGGCTGCGCTAGCGGGGGGGAACACCGGGGAGCTGTTTTTT. Translation: CASSVEAALAGGNTGELFF. The chain has TRBV9 and TRBJ2-2, with TRBD2 identical over 11 bases. The CDR3 loop spans 19 amino acids. V was clipped by 0 bases and J by 1 base; unmatched bases: 8. From germline, CDR1 is SGDLS and CDR2 YYNGEE.

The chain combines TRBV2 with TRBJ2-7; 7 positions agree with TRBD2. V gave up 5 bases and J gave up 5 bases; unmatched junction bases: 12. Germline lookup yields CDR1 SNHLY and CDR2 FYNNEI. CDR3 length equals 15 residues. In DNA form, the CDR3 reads TGTGCCAGCAGTACCCCGACTAGCTTGAGGAACGAGCAGTACTTC. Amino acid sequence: CASSTPTSLRNEQYF.

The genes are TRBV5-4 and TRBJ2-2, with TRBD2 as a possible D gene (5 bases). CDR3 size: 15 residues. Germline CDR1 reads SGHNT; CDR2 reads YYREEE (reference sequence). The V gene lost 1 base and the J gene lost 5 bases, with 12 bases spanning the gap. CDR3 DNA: TGTGCCAGCAGCTTGCGTAGGGAGCCGACCGGGGAGCTGTTTTTT. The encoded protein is CASSLRREPTGELFF.

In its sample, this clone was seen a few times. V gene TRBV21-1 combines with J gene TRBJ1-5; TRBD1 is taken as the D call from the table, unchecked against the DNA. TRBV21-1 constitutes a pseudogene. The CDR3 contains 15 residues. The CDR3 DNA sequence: TGTGCCAGCAGCAAACGAACTACAGGGAATCAGCCCCAGCATTTT. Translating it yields CASSKRTTGNQPQHF.

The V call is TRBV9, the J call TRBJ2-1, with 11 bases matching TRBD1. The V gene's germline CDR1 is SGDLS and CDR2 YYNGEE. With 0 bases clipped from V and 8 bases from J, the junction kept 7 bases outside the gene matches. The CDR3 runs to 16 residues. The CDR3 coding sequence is TGTGCCAGCAGCGTAGGGACAGGGGGCTTCTTCTATGAGCAGTTCTTC. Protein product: CASSVGTGGFFYEQFF.

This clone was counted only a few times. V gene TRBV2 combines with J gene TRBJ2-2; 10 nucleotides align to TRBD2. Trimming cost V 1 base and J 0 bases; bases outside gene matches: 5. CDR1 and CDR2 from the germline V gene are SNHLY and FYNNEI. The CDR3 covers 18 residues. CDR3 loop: CASSEVLAGATNTGELFF. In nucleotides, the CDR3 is TGTGCCAGCAGTGAAGTGCTAGCGGGAGCCACGAACACCGGGGAGCTGTTTTTT.

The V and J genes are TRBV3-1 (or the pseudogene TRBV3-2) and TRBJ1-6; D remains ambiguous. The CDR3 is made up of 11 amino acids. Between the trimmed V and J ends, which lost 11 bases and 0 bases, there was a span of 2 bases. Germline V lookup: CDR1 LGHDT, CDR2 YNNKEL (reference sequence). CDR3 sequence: CALSYNSPLHF. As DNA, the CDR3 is TGTGCCCTCTCCTATAATTCACCCCTCCACTTT.

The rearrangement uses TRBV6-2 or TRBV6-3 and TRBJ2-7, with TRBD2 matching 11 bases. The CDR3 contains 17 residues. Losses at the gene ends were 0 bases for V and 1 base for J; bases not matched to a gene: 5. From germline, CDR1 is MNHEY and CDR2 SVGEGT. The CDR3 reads CASSYSTSGGLSYEQYF. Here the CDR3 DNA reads TGTGCCAGCAGTTACTCCACTAGCGGGGGACTATCCTACGAGCAGTACTTC.

The CDR3 DNA reads TGCAGCGGAGGGACTTATGGCTACACCTTC. Translation: CSGGTYGYTF. This rearrangement joins TRBV29-1 to TRBJ1-2, with D perhaps TRBD1 (5 bases). CDR3 length: 10 amino acids. V dropped 7 bases and J dropped 5 bases, with 8 bases sitting between them. Germline V gene sequence: CDR1 SQVTM, CDR2 ANQGSEA.

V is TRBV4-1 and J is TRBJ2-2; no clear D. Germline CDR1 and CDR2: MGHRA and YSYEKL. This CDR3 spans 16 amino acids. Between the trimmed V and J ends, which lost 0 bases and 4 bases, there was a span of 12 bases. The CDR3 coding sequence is TGCGCCAGCAGCCAAGATGGTAGCTTAAGCACCGGGGAGCTGTTTTTT. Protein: CASSQDGSLSTGELFF.

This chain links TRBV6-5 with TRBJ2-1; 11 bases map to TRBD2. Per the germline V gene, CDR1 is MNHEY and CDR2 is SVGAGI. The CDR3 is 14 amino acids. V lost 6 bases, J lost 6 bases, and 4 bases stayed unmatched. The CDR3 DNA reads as TGTGCCAGCAGCTTGGGACTAGCGGCCAATGAGCAGTTCTTC. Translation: CASSLGLAANEQFF.

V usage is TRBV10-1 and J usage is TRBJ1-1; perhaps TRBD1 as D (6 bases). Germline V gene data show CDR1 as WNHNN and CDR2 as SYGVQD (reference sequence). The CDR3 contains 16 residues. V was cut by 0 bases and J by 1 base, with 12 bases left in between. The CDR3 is CASSESKGTKNTEAFF. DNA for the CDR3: TGCGCCAGCAGTGAGTCAAAAGGGACAAAGAACACTGAAGCTTTCTTT.

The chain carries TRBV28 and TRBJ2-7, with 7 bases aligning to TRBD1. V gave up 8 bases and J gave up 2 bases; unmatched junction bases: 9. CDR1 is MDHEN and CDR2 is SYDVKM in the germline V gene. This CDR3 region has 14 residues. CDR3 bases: TGTGCCAGCTCCCCGTACAGGGGTACCTACGAGCAGTACTTC. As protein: CASSPYRGTYEQYF.

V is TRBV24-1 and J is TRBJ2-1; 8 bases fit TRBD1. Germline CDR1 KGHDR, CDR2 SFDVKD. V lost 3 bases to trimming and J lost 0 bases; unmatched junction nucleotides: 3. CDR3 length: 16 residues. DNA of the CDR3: TGTGCCACCAGTGATCCCCAGGGGGCCTCCTACAATGAGCAGTTCTTC. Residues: CATSDPQGASYNEQFF.

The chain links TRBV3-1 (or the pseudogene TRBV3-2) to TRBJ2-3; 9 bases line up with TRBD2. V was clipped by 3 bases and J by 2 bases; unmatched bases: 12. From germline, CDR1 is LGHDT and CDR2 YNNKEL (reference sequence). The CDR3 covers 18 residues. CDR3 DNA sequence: TGTGCCAGCAGCCACCCCCCGGGGGGCGGGGGGGTCACAGATACGCAGTATTTT. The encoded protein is CASSHPPGGGGVTDTQYF.